The sequence of this T cell receptor (beta chain) was determined in a study of blood T cell repertoires in COVID-19. In terms of age and location, participants ranged from roughly 18 to 90 years and lived in 24 US areas. In Cohort 3, a recovered donor had either two negative PCRs, clearance, or symptom resolution. V shed 2 bases and J shed 7 bases, with 14 bases lying between them. From germline, CDR1 is LNHDA and CDR2 SQIVND (reference sequence). This CDR3 region has 14 residues. Sequencing was performed with immunoSEQ multiplex PCR; in TCRdb, only in-frame clones are kept and a portion is missing. This table holds 250,000 to 350,000 clones, roughly nine tenths found once.

The rearrangement joins TRBV19 to TRBJ1-2; D may be TRBD1 (6 bases). This sequence was found in a man in his 60s who had recovered from COVID-19. Source material: PBMCs or T cells enriched from blood (not recorded which). The DNA of the CDR3 is TGTGCCAGTAGTATAACAACAGGGCGAGCTGGCTACACCTTC. This encodes CASSITTGRAGYTF.